The clone carrying this T cell receptor (beta chain) has just a few counts. The data were taken from a study of identical twins. In TCRdb, the 5' RACE reads were re-called with MiXCR into one record per CDR3 protein. The sample lists around 530,000 distinct CDR3 sequences, over 12% occurring once. The same sample was also used in a study of yellow fever vaccine responses in identical twins.

This TCR came from a woman under 30 in good health. The sample was CD4+ T cells sorted from blood.

As DNA, the CDR3 is TGTGCCAGCTCACCAGGAGACCGGTATGGCTACACCTTC. Protein product: CASSPGDRYGYTF. J is TRBJ1-2 and V is TRBV18; D is unclear. The germline gives CDR1 KGHSH, CDR2 LQKENI. V lost 2 bases and J lost 5, with 9 bases in between. This CDR3 is 13 amino acids long.